This TCR beta chain appears in the sequencing data of a study of Ad26.COV2.S vaccination and SARS-CoV-2 variants. The study's findings and limits: Spike-specific CD8+ and CD4+ T cell responses reportedly showed substantial breadth after vaccination. Spike-specific TCR breadth ran higher among vaccine recipients than placebo recipients.

Generated by immunoSEQ multiplex PCR, the TCRdb table keeps only in-frame clones and is missing some. In the table there are more than 120,000 clones, about nine tenths of which are singletons. The V gene lost 2 bases and the J gene lost 1 base, with 5 bases spanning the gap. Per germline, CDR1 MNHEY and CDR2 SVGAGI. This CDR3 is 13 amino acids long. Note on this clone: Its matching antigen is unknown.

The genes are TRBV6-5 and TRBJ1-1; D ambiguous. The TCR originated in a human donor who had recovered from COVID-19. Material: peripheral blood, obtained after recovery from COVID-19. CDR3 in amino acids: CASSYRGNTEAFF. CDR3 in DNA: TGTGCCAGCAGTTACCGGGGGAACACTGAAGCTTTCTTT.